The rows below give T cell receptor beta chains drawn from one sample of a study of cytomegalovirus exposure and HLA in healthy donors. Generated by immunoSEQ multiplex PCR, the TCRdb table keeps only in-frame clones and is missing some. The sample yields over 100,000 clones, 70% seen once. Sequenced: PBMCs. The source of these receptors is a man aged 30-40 years in good health and CMV-seropositive. CDR3s leave out the opening cysteine and the closing phenylalanine or tryptophan.

TRBV28	TRBJ2-4	ASTSDRAKNIQY
TRBV4-3	TRBJ1-1	ASSQGRKVEAF
TRBV5-1	TRBJ1-4	ASSRVGGANEKLF
TRBV30	TRBJ2-1	AWSVRTSGGMNEQF
TRBV25-1	TRBJ1-6	ASSEYFGAEYSPLH
TRBV28	TRBJ1-5	ASMGGQGTRNQPQH
TRBV10-2	TRBJ1-5	ASSNRYSNQPQH
TRBV30	TRBJ2-3	AWRTSGRTDTQY
TRBV29-1	TRBJ1-1	SVLQGRWAEAF
TRBV9	TRBJ2-3	ASSVAAKGTDTQY
TRBV6-4	TRBJ1-1	ASSAGQGGTEAF
TRBV7-3	TRBJ2-1	ASSFRLAGINEQF
TRBV9	TRBJ1-2	ASSGNIFGQGEGYT
TRBV18	TRBJ2-5	ASSPRRDLQETQY
TRBV5-1	TRBJ1-1	TSSLGQGDTEAF
TRBV14	TRBJ1-2	ASRPSGQGVDYGYT
TRBV28	TRBJ2-1	ASSRRDSKRNEQF
TRBV11-3	TRBJ2-1	ASSPLLAGGPNEQF
TRBV4-1	TRBJ2-1	ASSQGGAFNEQF
TRBV18	TRBJ1-6	ASSPGTGGNNSPLH
TRBV25-1	TRBJ2-1	ASNPRGSYNEQF
TRBV9	TRBJ1-2	ASSVALTEYYGYT
TRBV19	TRBJ1-2	ASAIQGSYGYT
TRBV19	TRBJ1-2	ASSIRRGREGDNYGYT
TRBV7-3	TRBJ1-1	ASRDRRGTEAF
TRBV6-5	TRBJ2-3	AIGLAGGRGDTQY
TRBV6-1	TRBJ2-4	ASSEALAGGGNIQY
TRBV27	TRBJ1-2	ASRGTGGGSYGYT
TRBV5-4	TRBJ2-7	ASSPTGDTYEQY
TRBV10-3	TRBJ1-1	ASHTGQGTNTEAF
TRBV5-1	TRBJ1-3	ASSLGPSSGNTIY
TRBV9	TRBJ2-2	ASSYGLGGELF
TRBV7-3	TRBJ2-7	ASSPQRGGPHEQY
TRBV19	TRBJ1-2	ASSWTGGTNYGYT
TRBV15	TRBJ1-2	ATRLTENYGYT
TRBV30	TRBJ2-7	AWSVPGTGHEQY
TRBV30	TRBJ1-2	AWSGGRGGYT
TRBV27	TRBJ2-1	ASSLAGTSGNGEQF
TRBV5-6	TRBJ1-6	ASSFRQYNSPLH
TRBV27	TRBJ1-5	ASSLYQGDQPQH
TRBV30	TRBJ1-1	AWADGQRDTEAF
TRBV5-4	TRBJ2-3	ASSLEAGVTQY
TRBV7-8	TRBJ1-1	ASSFIRSQGFYTEAF
TRBV19	TRBJ1-1	ASSRRTGASNTEAF
TRBV7-3	TRBJ1-1	ASSSTGGRDTEAF
TRBV4-3	TRBJ1-4	ASSPRQGREKLF
TRBV29-1	TRBJ2-1	SAHRGTYNEQF
TRBV7-9	TRBJ1-2	ASSLARADGYT
TRBV11-3	TRBJ1-2	ASSLDLAGGSIYGYT